This T cell receptor (beta chain) was found in a study of T-cell reconstitution after alpha-beta-depleted transplantation in children. Germline V gives CDR1 LNHDA, CDR2 SQIVND (reference sequence). Trimming shortened V by 4 bases and J by 8 bases, and 11 bases separated the two germline ends. This CDR3 is built from 13 residues. A TCRbeta library incorporating unique molecular identifiers was prepared. From the PCR reads, TCRdb called clonotypes with MiXCR, one entry per CDR3 protein. The table records around 600,000 distinct CDR3 sequences, approximately 10% of them present only once. This sequence was found in a human donor who donated a stem cell graft to a child with acute myeloid leukemia. The chain couples TRBV19 to TRBJ1-4; no definite D call. This sample comprised PBMCs from the stem cell graft donor, obtained from the stem cell graft. The CDR3 protein is CASSKGGNEKLFF. CDR3 DNA: TGTGCCAGTAGTAAGGGCGGCAACGAAAAACTGTTTTTT.